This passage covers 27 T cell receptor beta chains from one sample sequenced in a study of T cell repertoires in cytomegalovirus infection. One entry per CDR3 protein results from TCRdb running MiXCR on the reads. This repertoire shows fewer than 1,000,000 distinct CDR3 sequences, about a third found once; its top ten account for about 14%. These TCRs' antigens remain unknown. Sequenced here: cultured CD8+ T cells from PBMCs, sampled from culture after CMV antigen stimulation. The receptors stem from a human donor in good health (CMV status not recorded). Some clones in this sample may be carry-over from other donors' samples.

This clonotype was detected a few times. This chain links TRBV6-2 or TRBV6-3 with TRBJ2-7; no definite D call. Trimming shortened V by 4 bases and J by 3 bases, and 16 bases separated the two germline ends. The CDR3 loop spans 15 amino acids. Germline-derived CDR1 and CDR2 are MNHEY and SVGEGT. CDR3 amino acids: CASSSGSTFRYEQYV. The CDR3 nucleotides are TGTGCCAGCAGTTCCGGGTCTACCTTTCGCTACGAGCAGTACGTC.

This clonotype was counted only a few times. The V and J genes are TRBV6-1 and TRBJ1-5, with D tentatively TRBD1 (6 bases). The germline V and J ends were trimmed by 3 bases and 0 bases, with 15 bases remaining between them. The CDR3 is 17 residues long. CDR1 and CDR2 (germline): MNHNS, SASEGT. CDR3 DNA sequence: TGTGCCAGCAGTGACTATGCGACAGGTAATAGCAATCAGCCCCAGCATTTT. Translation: CASSDYATGNSNQPQHF.

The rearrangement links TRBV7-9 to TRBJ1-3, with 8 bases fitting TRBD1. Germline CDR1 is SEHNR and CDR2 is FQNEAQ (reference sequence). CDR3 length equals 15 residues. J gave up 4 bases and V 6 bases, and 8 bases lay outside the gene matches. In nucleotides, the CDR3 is TGTGCCAGCAGTGGGACAGGCCCTCCGGGAAACACCATATATTTT. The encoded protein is CASSGTGPPGNTIYF.

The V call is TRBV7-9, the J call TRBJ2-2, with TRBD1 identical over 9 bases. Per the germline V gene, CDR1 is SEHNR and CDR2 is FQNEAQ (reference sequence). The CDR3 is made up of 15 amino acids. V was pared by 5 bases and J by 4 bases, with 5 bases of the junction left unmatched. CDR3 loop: CASSKTGGGTGELFF. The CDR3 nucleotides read TGTGCCAGCAGCAAGACAGGGGGAGGCACCGGGGAGCTGTTTTTT.

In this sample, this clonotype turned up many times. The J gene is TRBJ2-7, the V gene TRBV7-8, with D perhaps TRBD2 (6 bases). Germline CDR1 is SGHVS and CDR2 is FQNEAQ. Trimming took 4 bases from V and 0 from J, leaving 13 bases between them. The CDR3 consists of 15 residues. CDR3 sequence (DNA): TGTGCCAGCAGCTCGGACTATCAGAGCTCCTACGAGCAGTACTTC. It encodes CASSSDYQSSYEQYF.

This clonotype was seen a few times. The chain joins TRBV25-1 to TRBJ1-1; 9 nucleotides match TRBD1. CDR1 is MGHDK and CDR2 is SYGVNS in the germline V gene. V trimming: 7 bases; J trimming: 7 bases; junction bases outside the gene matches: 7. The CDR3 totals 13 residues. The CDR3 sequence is CASKPGTGHEAFF. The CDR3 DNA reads TGTGCCAGCAAACCCGGGACAGGGCATGAAGCTTTCTTT. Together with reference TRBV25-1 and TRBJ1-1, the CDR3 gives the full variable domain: EADIYQTPRYLVIGTGKKITLECSQTMGHDKMYWYQQDPGMELHLIHYSYGVNSTEKGDLSSESTVSRIRTEHFPLTLESARPSHTSQYLCASKPGTGHEAFFGQGTRLTVV.

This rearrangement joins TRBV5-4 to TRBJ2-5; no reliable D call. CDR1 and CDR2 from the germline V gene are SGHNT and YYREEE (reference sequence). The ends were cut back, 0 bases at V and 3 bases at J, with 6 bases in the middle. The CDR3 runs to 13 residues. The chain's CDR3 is CASSLAEEETQYF. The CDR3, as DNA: TGTGCCAGCAGCTTGGCAGAAGAAGAGACCCAGTACTTC.

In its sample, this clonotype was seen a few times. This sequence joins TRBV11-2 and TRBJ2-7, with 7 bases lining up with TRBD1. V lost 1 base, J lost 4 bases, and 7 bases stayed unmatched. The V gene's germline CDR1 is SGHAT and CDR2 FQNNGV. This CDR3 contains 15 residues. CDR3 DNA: TGTGCCAGCAGCTTAGGAAACCCGGGACAGTACGAGCAGTACGTC. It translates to CASSLGNPGQYEQYV.

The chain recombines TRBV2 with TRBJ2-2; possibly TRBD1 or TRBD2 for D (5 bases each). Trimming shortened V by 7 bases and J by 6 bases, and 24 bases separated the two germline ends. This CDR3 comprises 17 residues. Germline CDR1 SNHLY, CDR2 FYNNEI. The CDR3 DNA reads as TGTGCCAGCACCCTACGAAGGGGAGTGAGTGGGCCCGGGGAGCTGTTTTTT. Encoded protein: CASTLRRGVSGPGELFF. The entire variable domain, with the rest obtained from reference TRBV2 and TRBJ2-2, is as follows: EPEVTQTPSHQVTQMGQEVILRCVPISNHLYFYWYRQILGQKVEFLVSFYNNEISEKSEIFDDQFSVERPDGSNFTLKIRSTKLEDSAMYFCASTLRRGVSGPGELFFGEGSRLTVL.

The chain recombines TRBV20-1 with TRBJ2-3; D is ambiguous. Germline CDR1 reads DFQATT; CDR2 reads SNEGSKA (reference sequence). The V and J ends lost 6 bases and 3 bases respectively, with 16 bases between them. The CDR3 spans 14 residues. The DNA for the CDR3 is TGCAGTGCGCACCGGGTCTCGAGGACAGATACGCAGTATTTT. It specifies CSAHRVSRTDTQYF.

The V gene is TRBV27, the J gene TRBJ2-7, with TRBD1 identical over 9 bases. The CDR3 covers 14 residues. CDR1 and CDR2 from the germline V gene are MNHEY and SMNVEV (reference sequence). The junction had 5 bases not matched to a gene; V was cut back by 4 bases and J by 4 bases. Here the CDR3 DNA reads TGTGCCAGCAGTTACGGGACAGGGAATTACGAGCAGTACTTC. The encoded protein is CASSYGTGNYEQYF.

For the CDR3, the DNA is TGCGCCAGCAGCCAAGATCTCGGGGAACCTATTATGAACACTGAAGCTTTCTTT. Translated, it gives CASSQDLGEPIMNTEAFF. The chain uses TRBV4-3 and TRBJ1-1; D not certain. The V end lost 0 bases, the J end lost 0 bases, and 17 bases lay between the germline ends. The CDR3 loop spans 18 amino acids. CDR1 is LGHNA, CDR2 YSLEER, per germline.

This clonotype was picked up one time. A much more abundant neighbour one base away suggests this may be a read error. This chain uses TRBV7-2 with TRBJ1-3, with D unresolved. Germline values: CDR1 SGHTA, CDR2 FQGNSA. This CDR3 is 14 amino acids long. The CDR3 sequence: CANSPTKAGNTIYF. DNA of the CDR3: TGTGCCAACAGCCCTACTAAGGCAGGAAACACCATATATTTT.

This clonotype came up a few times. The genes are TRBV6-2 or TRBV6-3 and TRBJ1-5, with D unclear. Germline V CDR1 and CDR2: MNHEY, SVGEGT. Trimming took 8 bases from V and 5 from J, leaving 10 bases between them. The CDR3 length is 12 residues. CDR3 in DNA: TGTGCCAGCCGTCCGGGCGATCAGCCCCAGCATTTT. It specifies CASRPGDQPQHF.

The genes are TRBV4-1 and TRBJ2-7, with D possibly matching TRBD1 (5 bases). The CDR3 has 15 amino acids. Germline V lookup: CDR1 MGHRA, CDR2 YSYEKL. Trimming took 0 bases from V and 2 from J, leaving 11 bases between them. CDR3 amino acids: CASSQDGRATYEQYV. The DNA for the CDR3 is TGCGCCAGCAGCCAAGATGGCAGGGCAACCTACGAGCAGTACGTC.

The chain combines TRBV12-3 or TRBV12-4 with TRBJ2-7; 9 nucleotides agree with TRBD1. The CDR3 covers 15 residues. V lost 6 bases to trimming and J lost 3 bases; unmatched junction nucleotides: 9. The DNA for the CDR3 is TGTGCCAGCAGATATCGACAGGGGGAAGACTACGAGCAGTACTTC. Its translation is CASRYRQGEDYEQYF.

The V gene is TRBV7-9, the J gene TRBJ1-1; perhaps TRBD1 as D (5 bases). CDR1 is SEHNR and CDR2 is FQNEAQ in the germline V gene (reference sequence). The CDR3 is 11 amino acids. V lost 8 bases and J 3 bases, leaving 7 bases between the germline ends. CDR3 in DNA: TGTGCCAGCGGGGGATACACTGAAGCTTTCTTT. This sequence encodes CASGGYTEAFF.

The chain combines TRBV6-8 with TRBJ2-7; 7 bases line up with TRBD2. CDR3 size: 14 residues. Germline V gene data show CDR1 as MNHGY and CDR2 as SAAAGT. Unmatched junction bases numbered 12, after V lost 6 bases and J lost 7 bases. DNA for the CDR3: TGTGCCAGCAGCCCTTGGGGGGGAGAAGAAGAGCAGTACTTC. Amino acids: CASSPWGGEEEQYF.

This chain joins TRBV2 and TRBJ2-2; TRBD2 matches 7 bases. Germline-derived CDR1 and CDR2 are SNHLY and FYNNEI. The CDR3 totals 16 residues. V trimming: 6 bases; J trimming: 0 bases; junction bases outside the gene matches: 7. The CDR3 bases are TGTGCCAGCAGAAGCGGGACGGAGGCGAACACCGGGGAGCTGTTTTTT. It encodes CASRSGTEANTGELFF.

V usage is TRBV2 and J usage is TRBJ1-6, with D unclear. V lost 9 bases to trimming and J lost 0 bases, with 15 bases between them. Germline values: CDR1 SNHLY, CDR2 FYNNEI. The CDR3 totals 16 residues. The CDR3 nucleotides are TGTGCCAGTAGAGACAAAAAGAGCTCCTATAATTCACCCCTCCACTTT. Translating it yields CASRDKKSSYNSPLHF.

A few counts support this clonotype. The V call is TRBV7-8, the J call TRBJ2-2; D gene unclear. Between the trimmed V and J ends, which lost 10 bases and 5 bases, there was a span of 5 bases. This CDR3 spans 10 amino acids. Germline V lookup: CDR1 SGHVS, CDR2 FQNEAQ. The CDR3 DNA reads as TGTGCCACTTCGACCGGGGAGCTGTTTTTT. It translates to CATSTGELFF.

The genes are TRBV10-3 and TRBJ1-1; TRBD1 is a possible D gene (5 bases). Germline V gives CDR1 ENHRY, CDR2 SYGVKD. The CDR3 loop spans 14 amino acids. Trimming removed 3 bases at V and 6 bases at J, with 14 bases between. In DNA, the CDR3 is TGTGCCATCAGTGATGTTGGGGGGGTGGCTGAAGCTTTCTTT. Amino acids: CAISDVGGVAEAFF.

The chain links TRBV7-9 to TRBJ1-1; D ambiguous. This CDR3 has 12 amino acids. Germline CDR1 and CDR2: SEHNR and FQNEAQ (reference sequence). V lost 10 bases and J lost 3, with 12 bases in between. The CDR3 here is CATGEPDTEAFF. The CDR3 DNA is TGTGCCACCGGGGAGCCGGACACTGAAGCTTTCTTT.

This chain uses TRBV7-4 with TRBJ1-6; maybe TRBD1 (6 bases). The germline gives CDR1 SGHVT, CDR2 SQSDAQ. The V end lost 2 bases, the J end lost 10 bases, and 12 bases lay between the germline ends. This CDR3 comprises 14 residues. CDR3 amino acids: CASSLKQGDSPLHF. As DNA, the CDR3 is TGTGCCAGCAGCTTAAAACAGGGCGACTCACCCCTCCACTTT.

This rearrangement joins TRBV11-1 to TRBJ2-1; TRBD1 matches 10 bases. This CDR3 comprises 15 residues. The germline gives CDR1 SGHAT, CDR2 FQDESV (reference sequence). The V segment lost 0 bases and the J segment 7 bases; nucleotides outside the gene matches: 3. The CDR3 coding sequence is TGTGCCAGCAGCTTAGCGGGGACAGGGGTAAATGAGCAGTTCTTC. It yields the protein CASSLAGTGVNEQFF. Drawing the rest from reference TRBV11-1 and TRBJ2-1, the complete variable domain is EAEVAQSPRYKITEKSQAVAFWCDPISGHATLYWYRQILGQGPELLVQFQDESVVDDSQLPKDRFSAERLKGVDSTLKIQPAELGDSAMYLCASSLAGTGVNEQFFGPGTRLTVL.

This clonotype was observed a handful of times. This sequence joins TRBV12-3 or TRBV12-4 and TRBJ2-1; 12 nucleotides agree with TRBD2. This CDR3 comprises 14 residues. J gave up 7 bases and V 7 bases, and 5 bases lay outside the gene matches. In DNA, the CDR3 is TGTGCCAGCACCCTACTAGCGGGGGGTAATGAGCAGTTCTTC. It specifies CASTLLAGGNEQFF.

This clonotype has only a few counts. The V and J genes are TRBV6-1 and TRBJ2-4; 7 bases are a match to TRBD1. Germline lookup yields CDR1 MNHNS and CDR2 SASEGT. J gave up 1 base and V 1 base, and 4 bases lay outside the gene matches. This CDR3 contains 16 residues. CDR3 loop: CASSEEQGMAKNIQYF. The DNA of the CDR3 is TGTGCCAGCAGTGAAGAACAGGGGATGGCCAAAAACATTCAGTACTTC.